This T cell receptor beta chain was sequenced in a study of shared clonotypes between healthy human individuals. Each cell subset's genomic DNA was divided evenly among several immunoSEQ plates. Generated by immunoSEQ multiplex PCR, the TCRdb table keeps only in-frame clones and is missing some. The sample holds fewer than 3 million clones, around 92% seen once. A CD45RA-negative memory subset and a CD45RA+ naive subset were separated from the CD4+ cells. This clone was counted once. The CDR3 is 14 amino acids. Germline lookup yields CDR1 SNHLY and CDR2 FYNNEI. Trimming left V 6 bases short and J 3 bases short, with 15 bases between.

The sequence was collected from a man aged 18 to 29 in good health. Some clones in this sample may be carry-over from other donors' samples. The chain carries TRBV2 and TRBJ2-7; no firm D call. Sequencing was done on a sample of naive CD4+ T cells from PBMCs. Subset: CD45RA+ positively selected. Here the CDR3 reads CASRLTIWGYEQYF. In DNA, the CDR3 is TGTGCCAGCAGACTCACGATTTGGGGCTACGAGCAGTACTTC.